The rows below give T cell receptor beta chains drawn from one sample of a study of blood T cells in healthy people across ages. Each CDR3 protein is one row after TCRdb ran MiXCR on the 5' RACE reads. Here the sample spans about 620,000 distinct CDR3 sequences, approximately 52% being singletons. The sample taken for sequencing was blood. These receptors were obtained from a woman older than 75 in good health. CDR3s include the opening cysteine and the closing phenylalanine or tryptophan. The order of the fields is clone size, J gene, V gene, D gene, CDR3 DNA, CDR3 protein. A D gene is named only where the DNA matches it firmly. Where a row states a size, it is once, few, many or the class of an expanded clone; other rows omit it.

many | TRBJ1-4 | TRBV5-1 | NA | TGCGCCAGCAGCTCGGCAGCAACTAATGAAAAACTGTTTTTT | CASSSAATNEKLFF
NA | TRBJ2-5 | TRBV20-1 | TRBD1 | TGCAGTGCTCCCAGGGACAGAGTTGAGACCCAGTACTTC | CSAPRDRVETQYF
NA | TRBJ1-1 | TRBV20-1 | NA | TGCAGTGCTAGAGATCAAATGCGATATGGAAACACTGAAGCTTTCTTT | CSARDQMRYGNTEAFF
many | TRBJ2-7 | TRBV12-3/TRBV12-4 | TRBD2 | TGTGCCAGCAGCCGACTAGCGGGTCCCTACGAGCAGTACTTC | CASSRLAGPYEQYF
many | TRBJ2-5 | TRBV28 | TRBD1 | TGTGCCAGCAGTCGGACAGGTTCGCAAGAGACCCAGTACTTC | CASSRTGSQETQYF
NA | TRBJ2-3 | TRBV29-1 | TRBD1 | TGCAGCGTACCAAAAGCCGGGACAGGATACACAGATACGCAGTATTTT | CSVPKAGTGYTDTQYF
few | TRBJ1-1 | TRBV29-1 | NA | TGCAGCGTTGAAGATCGGGGGTATTCGAGAGGTGATGAAGCTTTCTTT | CSVEDRGYSRGDEAFF
once | TRBJ2-2 | TRBV20-1 | NA | TGCAGTGCTACCGGGACTAACACCGGGGAGCTGTTTTTT | CSATGTNTGELFF
many | TRBJ2-4 | TRBV2 | TRBD1 | TGTGCCAGCGGCGGGACAGGGTCCAAAAACATTCAGTACTTC | CASGGTGSKNIQYF
NA | TRBJ2-1 | TRBV29-1 | TRBD2 | TGCAGCGTTGGAGGGGGACTAGCGGGAGTGTACAATGAGCAGTTCTTC | CSVGGGLAGVYNEQFF
NA | TRBJ2-1 | TRBV6-2/TRBV6-3 | TRBD1 | TGTGCCAGCACCAAGGCGCAGGGGGCGAGGGTCAATGAGCAGTTCTTC | CASTKAQGARVNEQFF
NA | TRBJ2-1 | TRBV5-1 | TRBD2 | TGCGCCAGCAGCTTGGTAGTTAGCGGGGGGGGCTACAATGAGCAGTTCTTC | CASSLVVSGGGYNEQFF
many | TRBJ2-4 | TRBV25-1 | TRBD1 | TGTGCCAGCAGTGAAGAACAGGGGCACATTCAGTACTTC | CASSEEQGHIQYF
NA | TRBJ2-7 | TRBV4-2 | TRBD2 | TGTGCCAGCAGCCACCGGACTAGCGGGACCATCTACGAGCAGTACTTC | CASSHRTSGTIYEQYF
many | TRBJ2-3 | TRBV12-3/TRBV12-4 | NA | TGTGCCAGCAGCTCTAGCATTGGGACAGATACGCAGTATTTT | CASSSSIGTDTQYF
once | TRBJ2-5 | TRBV18 | NA | TGTGCCAGCTCACCTCTACGGAATCAAGAGACCCAGTACTTC | CASSPLRNQETQYF
NA | TRBJ2-3 | TRBV4-3 | TRBD1 | TGCGCCAGCAGCCAATCTGGACAGGCCCGCACAGATACGCAGTATTTT | CASSQSGQARTDTQYF
many | TRBJ2-1 | TRBV4-1 | TRBD2 | TGCGCCAGCAGCCAAGTCAGGACTAGCGGGAGAACGAATGAGCAGTTCTTC | CASSQVRTSGRTNEQFF
NA | TRBJ1-3 | TRBV4-2 | NA | TGTGCCAGCAGCCAAGAGGTCGGCTCTGGAAACACCATATATTTT | CASSQEVGSGNTIYF
NA | TRBJ2-3 | TRBV24-1 | NA | TGTGCCACCAGTGATCACCGTCAGGCAGATACGCAGTATTTT | CATSDHRQADTQYF
many | TRBJ2-3 | TRBV24-1 | TRBD2 | TGTGCCACCAGTGATTTAGGACTAGCGGGAACTCGGAACCAGTATTTT | CATSDLGLAGTRNQYF
NA | TRBJ2-1 | TRBV3-1 | NA | TGTGCCAGCAGCCAAGAGAATGGGTATACTCAGGGGGAGCAGTTCTTC | CASSQENGYTQGEQFF
few | TRBJ2-7 | TRBV13 | NA | TGTGCCAGCAGCTTAGCTCGCTACGAGCAGTACTTC | CASSLARYEQYF
NA | TRBJ1-6 | TRBV6-6 | NA | TGTGCCAGCAGTTACTCTGAGTTTTCTAATTCACCCCTCCACTTT | CASSYSEFSNSPLHF
NA | TRBJ2-2 | TRBV7-3 | NA | TGTGCCAGCAGCGTAGTCCAGGGGGGCGTCACCGGGGAGCTGTTTTTT | CASSVVQGGVTGELFF
once | TRBJ2-1 | TRBV4-3 | TRBD2 | TGCGCCAGCAGTATTGCGGGGGTCCCCTACAATGAGCAGTTCTTC | CASSIAGVPYNEQFF
many | TRBJ1-2 | TRBV5-5 | NA | TGTGCCAGCAGCATTCAGGGCAACAACTATGGCTACACCTTC | CASSIQGNNYGYTF
few | TRBJ2-1 | TRBV7-8 | NA | TGTGCCAGCAGCCCAACCTACAGTGAGCAGTTCTTC | CASSPTYSEQFF
many | TRBJ2-1 | TRBV20-1 | NA | TGCAGTGCTACCATCGGGCCCCGAAGGCCCTACAATGAGCAGTTCTTC | CSATIGPRRPYNEQFF
NA | TRBJ2-7 | TRBV7-2 | TRBD2 | TGTGCCAGCAGCCTGCACCGGGGCAATACAGGACTAGACGAGCAGTACTTC | CASSLHRGNTGLDEQYF
NA | TRBJ2-1 | TRBV27 | TRBD1 | TGTGCCAGCAGTTTCTGGAGTGGGACAGGGGGGCGGAATGAGCAGTTCTTC | CASSFWSGTGGRNEQFF
many | TRBJ2-1 | TRBV7-2 | NA | TGTGCCAGCAGCTTGTTGAACTACAATGAGCAGTTCTTC | CASSLLNYNEQFF
many | TRBJ2-3 | TRBV20-1 | NA | TGCAGTGCCGACCGGAGAGCGGGCAGCACAGATACGCAGTATTTT | CSADRRAGSTDTQYF
NA | TRBJ2-1 | TRBV15 | NA | TGTGCCACCAGCAGAGAAGGGGCTTCTAATGAGCAGTTCTTC | CATSREGASNEQFF
NA | TRBJ2-2 | TRBV7-2 | TRBD2 | TGTGCCAGCAGCTTAAGAGGGACTAACGGGGAGCTGTTTTTT | CASSLRGTNGELFF
many | TRBJ1-6 | TRBV6-5 | NA | TGTGCCAGCAGTTATGGGAATTCACCCCTCCACTTT | CASSYGNSPLHF
few | TRBJ1-4 | TRBV7-8 | NA | TGTGCCAGCAGCTTAGACACCGGGATAGGGGAAAAACTGTTTTTT | CASSLDTGIGEKLFF
many | TRBJ2-1 | TRBV2 | NA | TGTGCCAGCAGTGGGGGCCGAGGCTTCTACAATGAGCAGTTCTTC | CASSGGRGFYNEQFF
many | TRBJ2-5 | TRBV27 | TRBD1 | TGTGCCAGCAGTTTGATGGGACAGTCTCTCGAGACCCAGTACTTC | CASSLMGQSLETQYF
NA | TRBJ2-4 | TRBV6-5 | NA | TGTGCCAGCAGTGATCTCAGGAGCCTAAACATTCAGTACTTC | CASSDLRSLNIQYF
many | TRBJ2-7 | TRBV7-9 | NA | TGTGCCAGCAGCTCTCCGGGACCTCAGACTGTGCAGTACTTC | CASSSPGPQTVQYF
many | TRBJ2-3 | TRBV28 | NA | TGTGCCAGCAGTTCCCAGGGGACCCTCAGCACAGATACGCAGTATTTT | CASSSQGTLSTDTQYF
NA | TRBJ1-2 | TRBV6-5 | NA | TGTGCCAGCAGTGACGCGTACCCTGATTATGGCTACACCTTC | CASSDAYPDYGYTF
once | TRBJ2-1 | TRBV7-6 | NA | TGTGCCAGCAGCTTACAGGGACCCTTCAACGGTGAGCAGTTCTTC | CASSLQGPFNGEQFF
NA | TRBJ2-2 | TRBV18 | NA | TGTGCCAGCTCCAAGGGGACGGCCGCGAATACCGGGGAGCTGTTTTTT | CASSKGTAANTGELFF
NA | TRBJ2-3 | TRBV7-2 | NA | TGTGCCAGCAGCCGACTCAGGGGGGGTGCAGATACGCAGTATTTT | CASSRLRGGADTQYF
NA | TRBJ2-2 | TRBV12-3/TRBV12-4 | NA | TGTGCCAGCACCTTGACAGTCAACACCGGGGAGCTGTTTTTT | CASTLTVNTGELFF
many | TRBJ2-1 | TRBV2 | TRBD2 | TGTGCCAGCAAAGCGGGAGGCTACAATGAGCAGTTCTTC | CASKAGGYNEQFF
NA | TRBJ1-3 | TRBV20-1 | TRBD1 | TGCAGTGCTAAAAGACAGGGGGCACTTGACACCATATATTTT | CSAKRQGALDTIYF
NA | TRBJ2-4 | TRBV5-1 | TRBD2 | TGCGCCAGCAGCTCACCACTAGCGTGGGAGCAGTACTTC | CASSSPLAWEQYF
many | TRBJ1-5 | TRBV12-3/TRBV12-4 | NA | TGTGCCAGCAGCCCACAGGGAGGGGGCAATCAGCCCCAGCATTTT | CASSPQGGGNQPQHF
few | TRBJ2-1 | TRBV7-9 | NA | TGTGCCAGCAGCTTAGGACCATTCGCGGGGAATGAGCAGTTCTTC | CASSLGPFAGNEQFF
NA | TRBJ2-1 | TRBV5-1 | NA | TGCGCCAGCAGTTTATACGTTACCGGGACACGGGAGAGGGGGCAGTTCTTC | CASSLYVTGTRERGQFF
once | TRBJ2-6 | TRBV11-1 | TRBD1 | TGTGCCAGCAGCGCGTCACAGGGGGCGATTTCTGGGGCCAACGTCCTGACTTTC | CASSASQGAISGANVLTF
many | TRBJ1-2 | TRBV6-2/TRBV6-3 | NA | TGTGCCAGCAGCTCTACCGGATCGGCCAGCTACACCTTC | CASSSTGSASYTF